Detailed here is one T cell receptor beta chain. Antigen unknown. With V trimmed by 4 bases and J by 3 bases, 8 bases remained unmatched. CDR1 is SGHNT and CDR2 is YENEEA in the germline V gene. The CDR3 is 16 amino acids. The PCR used 60 Vbeta and 13 Jbeta primers. The assay was immunoSEQ multiplex PCR, and TCRdb's table has in-frame clones only and misses some. The table includes about 160,000 clones, roughly four fifths detected once. This sample was taken from a study of cytomegalovirus exposure and HLA in healthy donors. Study-wide results and limits: What TCR beta sequences reportedly achieved was accurate prediction of HLA-A and HLA-B alleles in most subjects.

The V call is TRBV11-3, the J call TRBJ2-3; 9 bases fit TRBD1. The sequence derives from a female donor in good health and CMV-seronegative. What was sequenced was PBMCs. The CDR3 DNA sequence: TGTGCCAGCAGCTCCACGACAGGGGGTGGGACAGATACGCAGTATTTT. Its translation is CASSSTTGGGTDTQYF.